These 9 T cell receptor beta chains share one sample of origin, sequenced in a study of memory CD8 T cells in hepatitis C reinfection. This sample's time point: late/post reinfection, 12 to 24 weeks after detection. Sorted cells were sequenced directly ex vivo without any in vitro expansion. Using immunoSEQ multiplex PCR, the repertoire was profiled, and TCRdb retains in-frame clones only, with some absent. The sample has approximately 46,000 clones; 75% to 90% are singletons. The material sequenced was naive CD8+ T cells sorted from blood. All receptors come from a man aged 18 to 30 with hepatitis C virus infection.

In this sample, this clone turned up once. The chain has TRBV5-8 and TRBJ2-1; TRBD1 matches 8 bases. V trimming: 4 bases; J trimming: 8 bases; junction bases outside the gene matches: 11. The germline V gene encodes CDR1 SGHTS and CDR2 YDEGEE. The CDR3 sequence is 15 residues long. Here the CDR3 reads CASSPGVGQGHEQFF. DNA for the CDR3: TGTGCCAGCAGCCCGGGGGTCGGACAGGGCCATGAGCAGTTCTTC.

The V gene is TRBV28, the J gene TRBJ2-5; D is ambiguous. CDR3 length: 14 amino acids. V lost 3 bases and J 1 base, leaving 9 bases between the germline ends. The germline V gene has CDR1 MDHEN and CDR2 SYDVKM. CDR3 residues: CASSFGPGQETQYF. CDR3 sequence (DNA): TGTGCCAGCAGTTTTGGGCCAGGCCAAGAGACCCAGTACTTC.

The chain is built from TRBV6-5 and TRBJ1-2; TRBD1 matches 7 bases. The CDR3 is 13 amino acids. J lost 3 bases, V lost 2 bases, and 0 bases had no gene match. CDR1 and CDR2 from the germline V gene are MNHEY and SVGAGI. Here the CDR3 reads CASSYGTDYGYTF. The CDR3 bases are TGTGCCAGCAGTTACGGGACAGACTATGGCTACACCTTC.

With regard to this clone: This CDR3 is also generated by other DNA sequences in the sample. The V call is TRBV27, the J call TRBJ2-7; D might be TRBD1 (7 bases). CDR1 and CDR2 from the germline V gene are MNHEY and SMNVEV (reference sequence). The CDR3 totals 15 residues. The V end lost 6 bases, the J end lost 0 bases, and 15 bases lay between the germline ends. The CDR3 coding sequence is TGTGCCAGCAGCTTACTAGCAGGGGGCTCCTACGAGCAGTACTTC. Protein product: CASSLLAGGSYEQYF.

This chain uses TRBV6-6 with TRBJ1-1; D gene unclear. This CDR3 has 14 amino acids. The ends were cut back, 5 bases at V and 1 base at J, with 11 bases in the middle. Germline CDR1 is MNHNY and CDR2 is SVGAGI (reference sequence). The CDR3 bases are TGTGCCAGCAGTCTTACAAACCAGAACACTGAAGCTTTCTTT. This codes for CASSLTNQNTEAFF.

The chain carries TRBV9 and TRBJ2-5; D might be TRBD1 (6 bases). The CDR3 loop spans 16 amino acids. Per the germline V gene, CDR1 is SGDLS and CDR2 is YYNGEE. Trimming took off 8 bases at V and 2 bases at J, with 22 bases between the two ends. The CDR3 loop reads CASSSYGGIGQETQYF. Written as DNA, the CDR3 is TGTGCCAGTAGCTCCTATGGGGGCATCGGACAAGAGACCCAGTACTTC.

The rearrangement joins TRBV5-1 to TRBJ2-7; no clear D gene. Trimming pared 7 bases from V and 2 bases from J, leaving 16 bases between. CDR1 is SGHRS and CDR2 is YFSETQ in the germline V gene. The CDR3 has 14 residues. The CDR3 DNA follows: TGCGCCAGCCAGAAACCGGGTCCCACCTACGAGCAGTACTTC. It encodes CASQKPGPTYEQYF.

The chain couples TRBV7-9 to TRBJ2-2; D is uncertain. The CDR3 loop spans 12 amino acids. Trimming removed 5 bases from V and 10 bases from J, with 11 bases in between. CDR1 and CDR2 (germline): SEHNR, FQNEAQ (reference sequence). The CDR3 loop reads CASSAPSVELFF. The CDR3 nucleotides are TGTGCCAGCAGCGCCCCCAGTGTGGAGCTGTTTTTT.

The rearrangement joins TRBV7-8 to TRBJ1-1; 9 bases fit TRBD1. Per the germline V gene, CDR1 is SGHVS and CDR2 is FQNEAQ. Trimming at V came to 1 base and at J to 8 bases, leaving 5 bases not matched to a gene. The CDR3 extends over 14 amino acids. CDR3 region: CASSLDGTGMEAFF. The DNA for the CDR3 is TGTGCCAGCAGCTTAGACGGGACAGGGATGGAAGCTTTCTTT. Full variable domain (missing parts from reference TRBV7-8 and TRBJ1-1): GAGVSQSPRYKVAKRGQDVALRCDPISGHVSLFWYQQALGQGPEFLTYFQNEAQLDKSGLPSDRFFAERPEGSVSTLKIQRTQQEDSAVYLCASSLDGTGMEAFFGQGTRLTVV.